These 26 T cell receptor beta chains came from one sample sequenced in a study of blood T cell repertoires in COVID-19. Some clones are missing from TCRdb's copy, which holds only in-frame ones; the method was immunoSEQ multiplex PCR. This table holds tens of thousands of clones, approximately 88% found once. Sequencing input: peripheral blood. Every receptor here comes from a man in his fifties with COVID-19, enrolled during active disease.

The rearrangement links TRBV6-6 to TRBJ2-1, with 16 bases that match TRBD2. CDR1 is MNHNY, CDR2 SVGAGI, per germline (reference sequence). The J segment lost 2 bases and the V segment lost 5 bases, leaving 6 bases of the junction unmatched. The CDR3 extends over 18 amino acids. The CDR3 nucleotides are TGTGCCAGCAGTCACGGGACTAGCGGGGGGGCCCCCTACAATGAGCAGTTCTTC. Its protein product is CASSHGTSGGAPYNEQFF.

The DNA of the CDR3 is TGTGCCAGCAGTTTATCGAGACAGGGTAATTCACCCCTCCACTTT. It specifies CASSLSRQGNSPLHF. The chain combines TRBV27 with TRBJ1-6, with 7 bases aligning to TRBD1. The V and J ends lost 0 bases and 6 bases, in that order; junction bases with no gene match: 2. The germline gives CDR1 MNHEY, CDR2 SMNVEV (reference sequence). The CDR3 spans 15 residues.

The chain combines TRBV11-2 with TRBJ2-5; 8 bases align to TRBD1. Germline V gives CDR1 SGHAT, CDR2 FQNNGV. This CDR3 contains 15 residues. V gave up 0 bases and J gave up 4 bases; unmatched junction bases: 4. The CDR3 reads CASSLDTDRAETQYF. The DNA of the CDR3 is TGTGCCAGCAGCTTAGATACGGACAGGGCAGAGACCCAGTACTTC.

This clone was seen a single time. This sequence joins TRBV30 and TRBJ1-2; D unclear. The germline gives CDR1 GTSNPN, CDR2 SVGIG (reference sequence). V gave up 4 bases and J gave up 6 bases, with 6 bases separating them. The CDR3 runs 10 residues. CDR3 nucleotide sequence: TGTGCCTGGATTGAGGATGGCTACACCTTC. It codes for CAWIEDGYTF.

The chain combines TRBV3-1 (or the pseudogene TRBV3-2) with TRBJ1-1; TRBD1 might be the D (5 bases). V was shortened by 3 bases and J by 2 bases, with 10 bases between the two germline ends. This CDR3 region has 14 residues. CDR1 is LGHDT and CDR2 is YNNKEL in the germline V gene (reference sequence). The chain's CDR3 is CASSQSTGNTEAFF. The CDR3 DNA reads TGTGCCAGCAGCCAGTCAACAGGAAACACTGAAGCTTTCTTT.

CDR3 bases: TGTGCCAGCAGTTACCGAGGATTTAGCGGCCAAGAGACCCAGTACTTC. Residues: CASSYRGFSGQETQYF. The chain couples TRBV6-2 or TRBV6-3 to TRBJ2-5; perhaps TRBD2 as D (6 bases). Trimming stripped 2 bases from V and 1 base from J, with 14 bases between. The CDR3 is 16 amino acids. Germline-derived CDR1 and CDR2 are MNHEY and SVGEGT.

The CDR3 protein is CASSPLAGWFEQYF. The DNA of the CDR3 is TGTGCCAGCAGCCCCCTAGCGGGGTGGTTCGAGCAGTACTTC. This sequence joins TRBV11-2 and TRBJ2-7, with TRBD2 matching 9 bases. Trimming removed 5 bases from V and 6 bases from J; junction bases left unmatched: 8. This CDR3 region has 14 residues. CDR1 and CDR2 (germline): SGHAT, FQNNGV.

The CDR3 DNA reads TGTGCCAGCAGCTTAGTGCAGTTCAGCAATGAGCAGTTCTTC. Its protein is CASSLVQFSNEQFF. The V and J genes are TRBV11-3 and TRBJ2-1, with D unresolved. The germline gives CDR1 SGHNT, CDR2 YENEEA. V was pared by 1 base and J by 6 bases, with 10 bases between. The CDR3 loop spans 14 amino acids.

The chain combines TRBV5-4 with TRBJ2-2; 7 bases fit TRBD1. Trimming at V came to 5 bases and at J to 0 bases, leaving 4 bases not matched to a gene. The germline gives CDR1 SGHNT, CDR2 YYREEE (reference sequence). The CDR3 length is 15 residues. The CDR3 here is CASRRGGANTGELFF. The CDR3 nucleotides are TGTGCCAGCAGACGAGGGGGCGCGAACACCGGGGAGCTGTTTTTT.

This sequence joins TRBV7-8 and TRBJ2-7, with TRBD2 identical over 9 bases. The CDR3 extends over 15 amino acids. Germline CDR1 SGHVS, CDR2 FQNEAQ. J lost 6 bases, V lost 7 bases, and 13 bases had no gene match. The CDR3 coding sequence is TGTGCCAGCACACCCTTCGGGCTAGCGGGGCGCGAGCAGTACTTC. It yields the protein CASTPFGLAGREQYF.

The V call is TRBV7-8, the J call TRBJ1-1; the D is unclear. CDR1 and CDR2 (germline): SGHVS, FQNEAQ. Trimming stripped 0 bases from V and 2 bases from J, with 10 bases between. The CDR3 extends over 15 amino acids. As DNA, the CDR3 is TGTGCCAGCAGCTTAGCTCCTTCTGTTAACACTGAAGCTTTCTTT. Its protein product is CASSLAPSVNTEAFF.

The chain recombines TRBV27 with TRBJ1-1; 7 nucleotides line up with TRBD1. The CDR3 has 13 amino acids. J was trimmed by 8 bases and V by 0 bases; bases with no gene match: 3. The germline V gene encodes CDR1 MNHEY and CDR2 SMNVEV (reference sequence). The CDR3 region is CASSLSGQKEAFF. The CDR3 bases are TGTGCCAGCAGTTTATCGGGACAGAAAGAAGCTTTCTTT.

The chain joins TRBV12-3 or TRBV12-4 to TRBJ1-5, with a possible D match to TRBD1 (5 bases). This CDR3 comprises 13 residues. V lost 6 bases, J lost 12 bases, and 18 bases lay in between. CDR3 DNA: TGTGCCAGCAGACCGGGGGAGGTTGGTGTCCAGCATTTT. Amino acids: CASRPGEVGVQHF.

The gene calls are TRBV9 and TRBJ2-1; D perhaps matches TRBD2 (5 bases). Germline CDR1 is SGDLS and CDR2 is YYNGEE. The V end was cut by 4 bases, the J end by 6 bases, with 11 bases between. The CDR3 has 13 amino acids. The CDR3 protein is CASSLPGVNEQFF. DNA of the CDR3: TGTGCCAGCAGCCTCCCCGGGGTCAATGAGCAGTTCTTC.

Points on this clone: Other DNA sequences within the sample encode an identical CDR3. This chain connects TRBV6-5 to TRBJ2-7, with D tentatively TRBD1 (6 bases). The germline V gene has CDR1 MNHEY and CDR2 SVGAGI. With 6 bases removed from V and 1 base from J, the gap between germline ends came to 10 bases. There are 13 residues in the CDR3. CDR3 amino acids: CASSSGASYEQYF. CDR3 DNA: TGTGCCAGCAGCTCAGGGGCTTCCTACGAGCAGTACTTC.

The chain couples TRBV6-5 to TRBJ1-5; 7 positions agree with TRBD1. CDR3 size: 14 residues. Germline V gene data show CDR1 as MNHEY and CDR2 as SVGAGI. J was trimmed by 7 bases and V by 7 bases; bases with no gene match: 10. CDR3 sequence: CASINRGGGQPQHF. The CDR3 DNA follows: TGTGCCAGCATCAACAGGGGAGGCGGACAGCCCCAGCATTTT.

The CDR3 loop reads CASSPGLVARNEQFF. The CDR3 bases are TGTGCCAGCAGCCCGGGACTAGTAGCCCGCAATGAGCAGTTCTTC. This chain uses TRBV7-9 with TRBJ2-1; 8 bases are a match to TRBD2. Germline V gene sequence: CDR1 SEHNR, CDR2 FQNEAQ (reference sequence). The ends lost 5 bases at V and 6 bases at J; junction bases unmatched: 9. There are 15 residues in the CDR3.

In this sample, this clone turned up once. The gene calls are TRBV5-4 and TRBJ1-1, with 10 bases fitting TRBD1. Looked up from germline, CDR1 is SGHNT and CDR2 is YYREEE (reference sequence). This CDR3 has 16 residues. With V trimmed by 0 bases and J by 0 bases, 2 bases remained unmatched. The CDR3 sequence is CASSLGDRGVNTEAFF. In DNA, the CDR3 is TGTGCCAGCAGCTTGGGGGACAGGGGAGTGAACACTGAAGCTTTCTTT.

This clone was counted a single time. The chain joins TRBV4-1 to TRBJ1-5; D gene unclear. The CDR3 length is 14 residues. In germline, CDR1 is MGHRA, CDR2 YSYEKL. Trimming stripped 1 base from V and 5 bases from J, with 9 bases between. The CDR3: CASSQGWSDQPQHF. In DNA form, the CDR3 reads TGCGCCAGCAGCCAAGGGTGGAGCGATCAGCCCCAGCATTTT.

This clone appeared a single time. The rearrangement uses TRBV3-1 (or the pseudogene TRBV3-2) and TRBJ1-4; D not certain. The ends were cut back, 2 bases at V and 0 bases at J, with 13 bases in the middle. Germline V gives CDR1 LGHDT, CDR2 YNNKEL (reference sequence). This CDR3 has 17 amino acids. CDR3 loop: CASSQSSLRATNEKLFF. CDR3 coding DNA: TGTGCCAGCAGCCAATCCTCCCTCCGGGCAACTAATGAAAAACTGTTTTTT.

This chain joins TRBV4-1 and TRBJ2-7; TRBD1 might be the D (6 bases). V lost 3 bases to trimming and J lost 1 base, with 10 bases between them. The CDR3 covers 14 residues. Per the germline V gene, CDR1 is MGHRA and CDR2 is YSYEKL. The CDR3 region has the DNA TGCGCCAGCAGCCATGGTACAGGGTCCTACGAGCAGTACTTC. It translates to CASSHGTGSYEQYF.

The chain joins TRBV2 to TRBJ1-1, with TRBD1 as a possible D gene (5 bases). The CDR3 runs to 11 residues. V lost 4 bases to trimming and J lost 10 bases, with 10 bases between them. CDR1 is SNHLY and CDR2 is FYNNEI in the germline V gene. The CDR3 spells CASSVGQGAFF. CDR3 sequence (DNA): TGTGCCAGCAGTGTTGGTCAGGGAGCTTTCTTT.

The chain has TRBV7-8 and TRBJ2-1, with D maybe TRBD2 (6 bases). Germline V CDR1 and CDR2: SGHVS, FQNEAQ. The V gene lost 2 bases and the J gene lost 6 bases, with 11 bases spanning the gap. This CDR3 contains 14 residues. Here the CDR3 reads CASSLIRAGNEQFF. As DNA, the CDR3 is TGTGCCAGCAGCTTAATTCGAGCGGGCAATGAGCAGTTCTTC.

V usage is TRBV9 and J usage is TRBJ2-3, with 7 bases lining up with TRBD1. The CDR3 runs 13 residues. Germline V lookup: CDR1 SGDLS, CDR2 YYNGEE. V was clipped by 0 bases and J by 7 bases; unmatched bases: 2. The CDR3: CASSVDRGNTQYF. DNA of the CDR3: TGTGCCAGCAGCGTAGACAGGGGAAATACGCAGTATTTT.

CDR3 residues: CASSVDRAGNTIYF. CDR3 nucleotide sequence: TGTGCCAGCAGCGTAGACAGGGCAGGAAACACCATATATTTT. The chain has TRBV9 and TRBJ1-3; D perhaps matches TRBD1 (6 bases). In germline, CDR1 is SGDLS, CDR2 YYNGEE. The germline V and J ends were trimmed by 0 bases and 4 bases, with 8 bases remaining between them. This CDR3 comprises 14 residues. Drawing the rest from reference TRBV9 and TRBJ1-3, the complete variable domain is DSGVTQTPKHLITATGQRVTLRCSPRSGDLSVYWYQQSLDQGLQFLIQYYNGEERAKGNILERFSAQQFPDLHSELNLSSLELGDSALYFCASSVDRAGNTIYFGEGSWLTVV.

The chain is built from TRBV5-1 and TRBJ1-1, with D perhaps matching TRBD1 (5 bases). V was pared by 4 bases and J by 4 bases, with 14 bases between. Germline values: CDR1 SGHRS, CDR2 YFSETQ. This CDR3 region has 14 residues. The CDR3 sequence: CASSPGVGRTEAFF. The CDR3 nucleotides read TGCGCCAGCAGCCCGGGGGTGGGGCGCACTGAAGCTTTCTTT. The full variable domain, its missing parts supplied by reference TRBV5-1 and TRBJ1-1, is KAGVTQTPRYLIKTRGQQVTLSCSPISGHRSVSWYQQTPGQGLQFLFEYFSETQRNKGNFPGRFSGRQFSNSRSEMNVSTLELGDSALYLCASSPGVGRTEAFFGQGTRLTVV.